Presented here are 9 T cell receptor beta chains from one specimen sequenced in a study of human T cells and chemical hapten exposure. TCRdb re-analysed the RACE reads in MiXCR, keeping a single row per CDR3 protein. This table holds approximately 260,000 distinct CDR3 sequences, approximately 8.6% found once. The sample's time point: pre-sensitization, week 0. Specified treatment: therapeutic diphenylcyclopropenone sensitization with weekly scalp DPC. The specimen was whole blood, collected in connection with sensitization to the hapten diphenylcyclopropenone (DPC). Every receptor here comes from a woman aged 40 to 55 with alopecia areata. Some clones in this sample may be carry-over from other donors' samples.

The chain uses TRBV29-1 and TRBJ1-2; D is possibly TRBD1 (5 bases). CDR1 is SQVTM and CDR2 is ANQGSEA in the germline V gene. Between the trimmed V and J ends, which lost 7 bases and 8 bases, there was a span of 20 bases. The CDR3 length is 13 residues. This chain's CDR3 is CSAGPGTKGGYTF. The CDR3 DNA reads as TGCAGCGCCGGGCCCGGGACGAAGGGCGGCTACACCTTC. The whole variable domain, remainder taken from reference TRBV29-1 and TRBJ1-2, is SAVISQKPSRDICQRGTSLTIQCQVDSQVTMMFWYRQQPGQSLTLIATANQGSEATYESGFVIDKFPISRPNLTFSTLTVSNMSPEDSSIYLCSAGPGTKGGYTFGSGTRLTVV.

This clonotype appeared a few times. The CDR3 nucleotides read TGCGCCAGCAGCCGAGGGGTAATGAACACTGAAGCTTTCTTT. Protein: CASSRGVMNTEAFF. This chain joins TRBV5-1 and TRBJ1-1; possible D gene TRBD1, 5 bases. The CDR3 extends over 14 amino acids. CDR1 and CDR2 (germline): SGHRS, YFSETQ. Trimming stripped 4 bases from V and 0 bases from J, with 10 bases between.

In this sample, this clonotype turned up a few times. The chain is built from TRBV20-1 and TRBJ2-2; 9 nucleotides agree with TRBD2. Germline V gene sequence: CDR1 DFQATT, CDR2 SNEGSKA (reference sequence). This CDR3 is built from 14 residues. Trimming at V came to 6 bases and at J to 2 bases, leaving 4 bases not matched to a gene. The CDR3 region is CSAMGLANTGELFF. The DNA of the CDR3 is TGCAGTGCAATGGGACTAGCAAACACCGGGGAGCTGTTTTTT.

The sample holds many counts of this clonotype. V gene TRBV28 combines with J gene TRBJ2-1; 9 nucleotides agree with TRBD1. Germline lookup yields CDR1 MDHEN and CDR2 SYDVKM. This CDR3 region has 15 residues. Trimming removed 5 bases from V and 3 bases from J; junction bases left unmatched: 5. CDR3 region: CASSRDRGGYNEQFF. The CDR3 DNA follows: TGTGCCAGCAGTAGAGACAGGGGGGGCTACAATGAGCAGTTCTTC.

This clonotype has only a few counts. J is TRBJ1-6 and V is TRBV3-1, with D hard to call. Germline V gene sequence: CDR1 LGHDT, CDR2 YNNKEL (reference sequence). The CDR3 length is 16 residues. Trimming stripped 0 bases from V and 9 bases from J, with 15 bases between. The CDR3 DNA follows: TGTGCCAGCAGCCAAGAGTCAGGCCTTTTGGGTTCACCCCTCCACTTT. Its translation: CASSQESGLLGSPLHF.

The chain links TRBV5-1 to TRBJ2-3; TRBD1 aligns across 9 bases. V trimming: 7 bases; J trimming: 4 bases; junction bases outside the gene matches: 10. Germline V gene data show CDR1 as SGHRS and CDR2 as YFSETQ. The CDR3 consists of 15 residues. CDR3 loop: CASSNSGTGSDTQYF. The CDR3 DNA follows: TGCGCCAGCTCCAACTCCGGGACAGGGTCAGATACGCAGTATTTT.

This clonotype was seen more than once but under ten times. The chain recombines TRBV7-2 with TRBJ2-5; maybe TRBD1 (5 bases). CDR1 and CDR2 from the germline V gene are SGHTA and FQGNSA. The CDR3 is made up of 12 amino acids. The germline V and J ends were trimmed by 1 base and 9 bases, with 9 bases remaining between them. DNA for the CDR3: TGTGCCAGCAGCTTAGAGGTGGGGCCCCAGTACTTC. Its translation is CASSLEVGPQYF.

The CDR3 region is CSARRETRYNEQFF. In DNA, the CDR3 is TGCAGTGCTAGGCGGGAGACTAGATACAATGAGCAGTTCTTC. J is TRBJ2-1 and V is TRBV20-1; 7 bases are shared with TRBD2. V lost 3 bases to trimming and J lost 4 bases; unmatched junction nucleotides: 6. The CDR3 is 14 residues long. Germline CDR1 reads DFQATT; CDR2 reads SNEGSKA (reference sequence).

The chain carries TRBV12-3 or TRBV12-4 and TRBJ1-2; 8 nucleotides agree with TRBD1. V was clipped by 6 bases and J by 2 bases; unmatched bases: 11. The CDR3 spans 16 residues. The CDR3 region has the DNA TGTGCCAGCAGCCGGGACAGGACTTTCTCAAACTATGGCTACACCTTC. Its translation: CASSRDRTFSNYGYTF.